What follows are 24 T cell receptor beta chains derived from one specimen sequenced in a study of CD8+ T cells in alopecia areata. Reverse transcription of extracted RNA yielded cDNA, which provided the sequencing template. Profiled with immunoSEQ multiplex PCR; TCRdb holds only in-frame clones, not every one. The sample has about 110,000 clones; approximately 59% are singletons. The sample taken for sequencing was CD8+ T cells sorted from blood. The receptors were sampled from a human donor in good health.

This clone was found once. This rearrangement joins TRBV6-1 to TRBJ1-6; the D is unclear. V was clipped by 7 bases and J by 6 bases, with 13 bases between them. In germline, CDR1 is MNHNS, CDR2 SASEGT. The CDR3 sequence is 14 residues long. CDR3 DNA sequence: TGTGCCAGCAACTCTGGATCCCTTAATTCACCCCTCCACTTT. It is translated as CASNSGSLNSPLHF.

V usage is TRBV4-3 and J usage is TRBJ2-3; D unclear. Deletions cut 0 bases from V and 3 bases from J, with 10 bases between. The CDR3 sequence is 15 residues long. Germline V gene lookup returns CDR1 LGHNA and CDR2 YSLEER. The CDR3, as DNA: TGCGCCAGCAGCCAAGAAGGCAGCGTGACAGATACGCAGTATTTT. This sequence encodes CASSQEGSVTDTQYF.

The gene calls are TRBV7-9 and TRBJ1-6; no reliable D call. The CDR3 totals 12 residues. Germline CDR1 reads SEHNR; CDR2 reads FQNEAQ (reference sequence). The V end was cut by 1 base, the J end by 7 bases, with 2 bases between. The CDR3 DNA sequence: TGTGCCAGCAGCTTAGAGAATTCACCCCTCCACTTT. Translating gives CASSLENSPLHF.

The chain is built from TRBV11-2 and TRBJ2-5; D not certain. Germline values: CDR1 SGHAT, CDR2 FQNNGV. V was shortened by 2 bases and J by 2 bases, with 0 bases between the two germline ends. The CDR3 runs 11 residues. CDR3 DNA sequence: TGTGCCAGCAGCTTACAAGAGACCCAGTACTTC. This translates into CASSLQETQYF.

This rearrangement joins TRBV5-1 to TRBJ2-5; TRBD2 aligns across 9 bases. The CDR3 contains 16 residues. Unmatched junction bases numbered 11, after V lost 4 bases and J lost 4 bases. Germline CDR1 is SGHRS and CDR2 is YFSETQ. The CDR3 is CASSGGTSRGIETQYF. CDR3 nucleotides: TGCGCCAGCAGCGGGGGGACTAGCCGGGGAATAGAGACCCAGTACTTC.

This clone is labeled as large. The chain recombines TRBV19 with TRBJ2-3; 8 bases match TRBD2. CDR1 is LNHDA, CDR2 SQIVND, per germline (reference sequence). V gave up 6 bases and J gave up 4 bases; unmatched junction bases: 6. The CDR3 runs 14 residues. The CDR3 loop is CASSKGLASDTQYF. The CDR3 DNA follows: TGTGCCAGTAGCAAAGGACTAGCTTCAGATACGCAGTATTTT.

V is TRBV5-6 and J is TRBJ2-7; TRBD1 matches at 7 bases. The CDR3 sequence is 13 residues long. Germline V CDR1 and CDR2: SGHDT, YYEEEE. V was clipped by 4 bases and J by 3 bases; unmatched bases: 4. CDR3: CASSEGQYYEQYF. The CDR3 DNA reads TGTGCCAGCAGCGAGGGACAGTACTACGAGCAGTACTTC.

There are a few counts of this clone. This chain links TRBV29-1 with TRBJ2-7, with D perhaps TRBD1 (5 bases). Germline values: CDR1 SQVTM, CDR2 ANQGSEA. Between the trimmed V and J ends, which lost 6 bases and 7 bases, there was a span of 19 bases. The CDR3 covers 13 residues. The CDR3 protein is CSVQDMPQGEQYF. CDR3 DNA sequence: TGCAGCGTCCAAGATATGCCCCAGGGAGAGCAGTACTTC.

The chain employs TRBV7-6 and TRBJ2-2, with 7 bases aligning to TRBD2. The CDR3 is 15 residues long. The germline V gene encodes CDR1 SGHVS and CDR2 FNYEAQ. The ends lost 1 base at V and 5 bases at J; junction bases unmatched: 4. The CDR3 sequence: CASSLGSGGTGELFF. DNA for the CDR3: TGTGCCAGCAGCTTAGGCTCCGGGGGGACCGGGGAGCTGTTTTTT.

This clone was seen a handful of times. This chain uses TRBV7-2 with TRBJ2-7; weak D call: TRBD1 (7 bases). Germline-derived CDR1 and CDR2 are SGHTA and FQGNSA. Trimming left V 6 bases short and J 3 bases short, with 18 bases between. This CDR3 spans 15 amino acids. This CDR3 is CASRGYRQGGYEQYF. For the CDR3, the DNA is TGTGCCAGCAGGGGCTATCGGCAGGGGGGCTACGAGCAGTACTTC.

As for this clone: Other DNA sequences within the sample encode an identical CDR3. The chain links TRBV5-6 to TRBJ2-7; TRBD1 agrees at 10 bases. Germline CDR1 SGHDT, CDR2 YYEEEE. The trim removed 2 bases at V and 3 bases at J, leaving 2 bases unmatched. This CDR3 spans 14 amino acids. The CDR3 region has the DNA TGTGCCAGCAGCTTCGGGACAGGGGACTACGAGCAGTACTTC. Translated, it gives CASSFGTGDYEQYF.

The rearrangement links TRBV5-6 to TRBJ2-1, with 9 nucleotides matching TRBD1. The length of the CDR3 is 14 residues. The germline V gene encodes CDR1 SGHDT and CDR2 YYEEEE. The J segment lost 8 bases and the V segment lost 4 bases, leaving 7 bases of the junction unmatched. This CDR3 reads CASSIGTGLHEQFF. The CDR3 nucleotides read TGTGCCAGCAGCATCGGGACAGGGTTGCATGAGCAGTTCTTC.

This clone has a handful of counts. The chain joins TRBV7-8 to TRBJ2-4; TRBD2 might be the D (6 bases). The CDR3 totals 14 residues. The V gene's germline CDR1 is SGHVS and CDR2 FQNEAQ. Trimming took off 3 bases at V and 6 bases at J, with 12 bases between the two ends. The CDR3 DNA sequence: TGTGCCAGCAGCTTGGGACTCCTGGGAAACATTCAGTACTTC. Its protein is CASSLGLLGNIQYF. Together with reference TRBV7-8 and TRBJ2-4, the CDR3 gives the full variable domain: GAGVSQSPRYKVAKRGQDVALRCDPISGHVSLFWYQQALGQGPEFLTYFQNEAQLDKSGLPSDRFFAERPEGSVSTLKIQRTQQEDSAVYLCASSLGLLGNIQYFGAGTRLSVL.

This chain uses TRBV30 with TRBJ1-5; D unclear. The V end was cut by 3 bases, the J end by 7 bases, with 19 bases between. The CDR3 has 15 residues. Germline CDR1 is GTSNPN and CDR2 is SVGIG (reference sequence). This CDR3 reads CAWRVWRRLSQPQHF. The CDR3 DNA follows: TGTGCCTGGAGAGTCTGGCGACGGCTAAGCCAGCCCCAGCATTTT. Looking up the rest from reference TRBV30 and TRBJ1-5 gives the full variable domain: SQTIHQWPATLVQPVGSPLSLECTVEGTSNPNLYWYRQAAGRGLQLLFYSVGIGQISSEVPQNLSASRPQDRQFILSSKKLLLSDSGFYLCAWRVWRRLSQPQHFGDGTRLSIL.

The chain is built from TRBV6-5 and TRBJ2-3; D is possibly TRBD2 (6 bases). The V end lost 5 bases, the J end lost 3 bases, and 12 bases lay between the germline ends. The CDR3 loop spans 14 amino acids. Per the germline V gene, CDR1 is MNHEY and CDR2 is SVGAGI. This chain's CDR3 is CASSTGRGTDTQYF. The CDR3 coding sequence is TGTGCCAGCAGTACAGGACGGGGGACAGATACGCAGTATTTT.

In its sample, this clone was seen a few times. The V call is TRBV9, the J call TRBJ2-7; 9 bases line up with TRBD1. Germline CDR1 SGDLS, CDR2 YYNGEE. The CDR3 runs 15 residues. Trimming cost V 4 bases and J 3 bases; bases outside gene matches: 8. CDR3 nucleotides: TGTGCCAGCAGCCCCAGTGGGGGACAGGGCTACGAGCAGTACTTC. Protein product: CASSPSGGQGYEQYF. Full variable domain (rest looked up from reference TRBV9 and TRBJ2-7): DSGVTQTPKHLITATGQRVTLRCSPRSGDLSVYWYQQSLDQGLQFLIQYYNGEERAKGNILERFSAQQFPDLHSELNLSSLELGDSALYFCASSPSGGQGYEQYFGPGTRLTVT.

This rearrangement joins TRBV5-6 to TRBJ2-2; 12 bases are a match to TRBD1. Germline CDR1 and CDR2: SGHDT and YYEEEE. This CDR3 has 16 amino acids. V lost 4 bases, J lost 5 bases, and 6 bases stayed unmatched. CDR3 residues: CASSQGQGALTGELFF. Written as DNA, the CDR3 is TGTGCCAGCAGCCAGGGACAGGGGGCGCTGACCGGGGAGCTGTTTTTT.

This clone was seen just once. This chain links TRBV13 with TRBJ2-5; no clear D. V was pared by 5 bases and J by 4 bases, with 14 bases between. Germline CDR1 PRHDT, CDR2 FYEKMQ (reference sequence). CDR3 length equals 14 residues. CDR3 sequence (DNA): TGTGCCAGCAGCCCGGGTCGCAGTAGAGAGACCCAGTACTTC. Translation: CASSPGRSRETQYF. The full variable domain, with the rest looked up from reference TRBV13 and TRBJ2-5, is AAGVIQSPRHLIKEKRETATLKCYPIPRHDTVYWYQQGPGQDPQFLISFYEKMQSDKGSIPDRFSAQQFSDYHSELNMSSLELGDSALYFCASSPGRSRETQYFGPGTRLLVL.

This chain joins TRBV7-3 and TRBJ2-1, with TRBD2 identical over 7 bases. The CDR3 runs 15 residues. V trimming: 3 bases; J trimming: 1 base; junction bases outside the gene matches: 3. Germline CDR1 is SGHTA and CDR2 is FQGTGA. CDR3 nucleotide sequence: TGTGCCAGCAGCTTTTCGGGGGGTTCCTACAATGAGCAGTTCTTC. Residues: CASSFSGGSYNEQFF.

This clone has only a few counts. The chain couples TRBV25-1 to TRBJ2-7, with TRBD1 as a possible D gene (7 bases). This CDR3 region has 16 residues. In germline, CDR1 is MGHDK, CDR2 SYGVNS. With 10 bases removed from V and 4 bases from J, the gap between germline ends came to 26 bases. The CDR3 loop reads CATIGGGRGIWYEQYF. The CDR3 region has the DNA TGTGCCACCATAGGAGGGGGCCGTGGTATTTGGTACGAGCAGTACTTC.

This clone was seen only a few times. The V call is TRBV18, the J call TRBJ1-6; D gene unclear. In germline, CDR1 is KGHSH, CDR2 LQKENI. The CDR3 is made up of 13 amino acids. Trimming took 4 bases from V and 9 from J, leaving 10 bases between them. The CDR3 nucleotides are TGTGCCAGCTCACTAAACGGGCTTTCACCCCTCCACTTT. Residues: CASSLNGLSPLHF.

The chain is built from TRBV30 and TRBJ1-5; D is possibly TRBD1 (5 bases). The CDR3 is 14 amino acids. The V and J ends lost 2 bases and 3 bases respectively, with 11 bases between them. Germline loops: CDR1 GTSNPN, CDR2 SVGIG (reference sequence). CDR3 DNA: TGTGCCTGGAGTCGGGACGGATTCAATCAGCCCCAGCATTTT. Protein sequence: CAWSRDGFNQPQHF.

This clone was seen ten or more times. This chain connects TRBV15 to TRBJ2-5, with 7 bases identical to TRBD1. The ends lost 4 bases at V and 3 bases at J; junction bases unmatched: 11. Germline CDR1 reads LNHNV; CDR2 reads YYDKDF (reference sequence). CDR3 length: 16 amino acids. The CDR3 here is CATSNDREGIEETQYF. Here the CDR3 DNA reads TGTGCCACCAGCAACGACAGGGAAGGTATCGAAGAGACCCAGTACTTC.

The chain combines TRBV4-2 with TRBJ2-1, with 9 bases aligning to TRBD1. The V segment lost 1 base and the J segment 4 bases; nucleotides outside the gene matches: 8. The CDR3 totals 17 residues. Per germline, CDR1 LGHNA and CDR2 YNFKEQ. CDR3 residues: CASSQVVTGGLYNEQFF. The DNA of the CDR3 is TGTGCCAGCAGCCAAGTTGTGACAGGGGGGTTGTACAATGAGCAGTTCTTC.